A single sample is the source of the 26 T cell receptor beta chains below, sequenced in a study of OX40 agonist ivuxolimab in advanced cancers. The method was immunoSEQ multiplex PCR; TCRdb's version includes in-frame clones alone and lacks a portion of them. The sample shows some 64,000 clones, about four fifths of them seen only once. This specimen was CD4+ or CD8+ T cells sorted from blood, taken in a trial of the OX40 agonist ivuxolimab. These receptors were collected from an adult with an advanced solid tumor such as melanoma, head and neck, liver or kidney cancer.

The rearrangement links TRBV5-4 to TRBJ2-3; 7 bases align to TRBD2. This CDR3 is built from 15 residues. The germline V gene has CDR1 SGHNT and CDR2 YYREEE (reference sequence). The V gene end was trimmed by 0 bases and the J gene end by 5 bases; junction bases not matched to a gene: 6. CDR3 in amino acids: CASSLAGRELDTQYF. CDR3 bases: TGTGCCAGCAGCTTGGCTGGGCGGGAGTTAGATACGCAGTATTTT.

This clone was picked up a small number of times. The rearrangement uses TRBV5-6 and TRBJ1-4; TRBD1 matches 9 bases. Germline assignment: CDR1 SGHDT and CDR2 YYEEEE. CDR3 length: 15 amino acids. V lost 0 bases and J lost 8; bases outside the gene matches: 5. The CDR3 region has the DNA TGTGCCAGCAGCTTGGGGACAGGGGTTGGCGAAAAACTGTTTTTT. The encoded protein is CASSLGTGVGEKLFF.

The chain joins TRBV4-1 to TRBJ2-1, with 9 bases aligning to TRBD2. This CDR3 is built from 16 residues. Germline CDR1 and CDR2: MGHRA and YSYEKL. Losses at the gene ends were 3 bases for V and 15 bases for J; bases not matched to a gene: 18. CDR3 residues: CASSHDSGSNSLDRFF. For the CDR3, the DNA is TGCGCCAGCAGCCACGATAGCGGGAGTAACAGTTTAGATCGGTTCTTC.

This clone has just a few counts. This chain connects TRBV7-2 to TRBJ1-1, with D perhaps TRBD1 (5 bases). The CDR3 has 14 amino acids. The V and J ends lost 1 base and 2 bases respectively, with 8 bases between them. Germline CDR1 is SGHTA and CDR2 is FQGNSA. The CDR3 bases are TGTGCCAGCAGCTTAGAGGGACGCAACACTGAAGCTTTCTTT. Translation gives CASSLEGRNTEAFF.

This chain connects TRBV6-1 to TRBJ1-5, with TRBD1 matching over 9 bases. The CDR3 covers 15 residues. Germline V lookup: CDR1 MNHNS, CDR2 SASEGT. V shed 6 bases and J 2 bases; nucleotides not matched to a gene: 5. For the CDR3, the DNA is TGTGCCAGCAGGGGAGGGACAGGGCGCAATCAGCCCCAGCATTTT. The encoded protein is CASRGGTGRNQPQHF.

The chain recombines TRBV7-9 with TRBJ1-4; D remains unclear. Germline V lookup: CDR1 SEHNR, CDR2 FQNEAQ (reference sequence). V gave up 7 bases and J gave up 6 bases, with 6 bases separating them. This CDR3 comprises 11 residues. The CDR3 loop reads CASNFDEKLFF. CDR3 DNA sequence: TGTGCCAGCAACTTTGATGAAAAACTGTTTTTT.

The chain is built from TRBV4-3 and TRBJ2-3; D gene uncertain. The CDR3 runs to 16 residues. V gave up 0 bases and J gave up 3 bases, with 13 bases separating them. The germline V gene encodes CDR1 LGHNA and CDR2 YSLEER. The CDR3: CASSQELGLLTDTQYF. CDR3 DNA: TGCGCCAGCAGCCAAGAACTTGGGCTTCTAACAGATACGCAGTATTTT.

This rearrangement joins TRBV6-1 to TRBJ2-7; 7 bases agree with TRBD1. There are 13 residues in the CDR3. Germline CDR1 and CDR2: MNHNS and SASEGT. The V segment lost 6 bases and the J segment 3 bases; nucleotides outside the gene matches: 5. The DNA of the CDR3 is TGTGCCAGCAGACTACAGGGGTTCTACGAGCAGTACTTC. Translation: CASRLQGFYEQYF.

This chain links TRBV2 with TRBJ1-6; no definite D call. Germline CDR1 and CDR2: SNHLY and FYNNEI. The V end lost 7 bases, the J end lost 9 bases, and 16 bases lay between the germline ends. CDR3 size: 14 residues. The CDR3 sequence is CASTSNAGGSPLHF. DNA of the CDR3: TGTGCCAGCACCTCTAACGCTGGCGGTTCACCCCTCCACTTT.

Only a few counts were recorded for this clone. CDR3 sequence reads: CASSSTTGGTDTQYF. The CDR3 DNA follows: TGTGCCAGCAGTTCAACGACAGGGGGCACAGATACGCAGTATTTT. This sequence joins TRBV2 and TRBJ2-3; 8 bases match TRBD1. Germline assignment: CDR1 SNHLY and CDR2 FYNNEI. Unmatched junction bases numbered 5, after V lost 5 bases and J lost 1 base. The CDR3 extends over 15 amino acids.

The CDR3 DNA is TGTGCCAGCTCACCCCCCCGGGACGGAGCCTACGAGCAGTACTTC. Amino acid sequence: CASSPPRDGAYEQYF. The chain uses TRBV18 and TRBJ2-7; D possibly uses TRBD1 or TRBD2 (5 bases each). Germline CDR1 is KGHSH and CDR2 is LQKENI. The length of the CDR3 is 15 residues. The V end was cut by 3 bases, the J end by 2 bases, with 14 bases between.

This chain joins TRBV11-2 and TRBJ1-1; D not certain. The V gene's germline CDR1 is SGHAT and CDR2 FQNNGV. The germline V and J ends were trimmed by 0 bases and 3 bases, with 2 bases remaining between them. CDR3 size: 12 residues. CDR3 loop: CASSLDYTEAFF. CDR3 nucleotide sequence: TGTGCCAGCAGCTTAGATTACACTGAAGCTTTCTTT.

The J gene is TRBJ1-2, the V gene TRBV7-6; no definite D call. V was shortened by 5 bases and J by 8 bases, with 12 bases between the two germline ends. CDR1 is SGHVS and CDR2 is FNYEAQ in the germline V gene. The CDR3 has 12 amino acids. The CDR3 here is CASSEGGGGYTF. The CDR3 DNA reads as TGTGCCAGCAGCGAGGGCGGCGGGGGCTACACCTTC.

The genes are TRBV23-1 and TRBJ2-7; D ambiguous. TRBV23-1 is sorted into the ORF group, with uncertain function. The CDR3 has 15 residues. V was cut by 8 bases and J by 0 bases, with 17 bases left in between. As DNA, the CDR3 is TGCGCCAGCCGTAAGGCGGCTCTGCTCTCCTACGAGCAGTACTTC. Its translation: CASRKAALLSYEQYF.

This clone has a single count. The chain joins TRBV29-1 to TRBJ1-1; D remains ambiguous. Germline V lookup: CDR1 SQVTM, CDR2 ANQGSEA. The CDR3 covers 13 residues. Trimming took 3 bases from V and 0 from J, leaving 8 bases between them. The chain's CDR3 is CSVELGMNTEAFF. The CDR3 DNA sequence: TGCAGCGTTGAGCTGGGGATGAACACTGAAGCTTTCTTT.

The chain employs TRBV30 and TRBJ1-5; 10 bases fit TRBD1. Germline CDR1 reads GTSNPN; CDR2 reads SVGIG (reference sequence). V dropped 1 base and J dropped 6; count of bases not matched to a gene: 6. This CDR3 has 15 residues. The CDR3 here is CAWSAGTGEGQPQHF. In DNA form, the CDR3 reads TGTGCCTGGAGTGCGGGGACAGGGGAGGGTCAGCCCCAGCATTTT.

The chain is built from TRBV5-1 and TRBJ2-3, with TRBD2 matching over 9 bases. The CDR3 extends over 15 amino acids. From germline, CDR1 is SGHRS and CDR2 YFSETQ. V trimming: 2 bases; J trimming: 6 bases; junction bases outside the gene matches: 7. The chain's CDR3 is CASSLTTSGLDTQYF. As DNA, the CDR3 is TGCGCCAGCAGCTTAACGACTAGCGGATTGGATACGCAGTATTTT.

This clone was seen just once. The rearrangement joins TRBV15 to TRBJ1-2; no firm D call. V gave up 0 bases and J gave up 0 bases, with 11 bases separating them. The germline V gene has CDR1 LNHNV and CDR2 YYDKDF (reference sequence). The CDR3 is 16 residues long. The CDR3 loop is CATSRDVAISNYGYTF. The CDR3 region has the DNA TGTGCCACCAGCAGAGATGTAGCGATTTCTAACTATGGCTACACCTTC. The full variable domain, rest sourced from reference TRBV15 and TRBJ1-2, is DAMVIQNPRYQVTQFGKPVTLSCSQTLNHNVMYWYQQKSSQAPKLLFHYYDKDFNNEADTPDNFQSRRPNTSFCFLDIRSPGLGDTAMYLCATSRDVAISNYGYTFGSGTRLTVV.

This clone was seen a single time. CDR3 coding DNA: TGTGCCAGTAGTCCTCCGGGACCGATCTCTGGAAACACCATATATTTT. It is translated as CASSPPGPISGNTIYF. The V and J genes are TRBV19 and TRBJ1-3; D is perhaps TRBD1 (5 bases). The CDR3 is 16 amino acids. Trimming took off 5 bases at V and 0 bases at J, with 14 bases between the two ends. In germline, CDR1 is LNHDA, CDR2 SQIVND (reference sequence).

This chain uses TRBV14 with TRBJ2-5; TRBD2 matches at 11 bases. Germline CDR1 SGHDN, CDR2 FVKESK. The CDR3 runs to 15 residues. Losses at the gene ends were 3 bases for V and 4 bases for J; bases not matched to a gene: 4. CDR3 DNA: TGTGCCAGCAGCCACTCAGGACTAGCGGGAGAGACCCAGTACTTC. Amino acids: CASSHSGLAGETQYF.

The V and J genes are TRBV6-6 and TRBJ1-4, with D hard to call. The CDR3 spans 13 residues. The V end lost 6 bases, the J end lost 5 bases, and 10 bases lay between the germline ends. Germline V CDR1 and CDR2: MNHNY, SVGAGI (reference sequence). The DNA of the CDR3 is TGTGCCAGCAGCCTCTTTTGGAATGAAAAACTGTTTTTT. This codes for CASSLFWNEKLFF.

This clone was counted only a few times. V is TRBV10-3 and J is TRBJ1-2, with no clear D. Germline-derived CDR1 and CDR2 are ENHRY and SYGVKD. The CDR3 has 13 amino acids. Trimming removed 7 bases from V and 5 bases from J, with 14 bases in between. DNA for the CDR3: TGTGCCATCACTCAGTACGAAACTTATGGCTACACCTTC. The encoded protein is CAITQYETYGYTF.

The chain employs TRBV7-2 and TRBJ2-7, with D possibly being TRBD2 (5 bases). V shed 5 bases and J shed 4 bases, with 15 bases lying between them. Germline CDR1 is SGHTA and CDR2 is FQGNSA. CDR3 length equals 14 residues. CDR3 amino acids: CASSRERATYEQYF. The CDR3 DNA sequence: TGTGCCAGCAGCCGGGAAAGGGCTACGTACGAGCAGTACTTC.

This chain joins TRBV11-2 and TRBJ2-5; TRBD1 matches at 8 bases. From germline, CDR1 is SGHAT and CDR2 FQNNGV. This CDR3 contains 15 residues. Trimming at V came to 5 bases and at J to 1 base, leaving 6 bases not matched to a gene. CDR3 loop: CASSPPDRAQETQYF. CDR3 DNA: TGTGCCAGCAGCCCGCCGGACAGGGCCCAAGAGACCCAGTACTTC.

In its sample, this clone was seen once. The V gene is TRBV11-3, the J gene TRBJ2-7; 13 bases agree with TRBD2. The CDR3 contains 17 residues. J was trimmed by 2 bases and V by 3 bases; bases with no gene match: 7. Germline V lookup: CDR1 SGHNT, CDR2 YENEEA. The CDR3 DNA reads TGTGCCAGCAGCTTGGACCCGGGACTAGCGGGAACCTACGAGCAGTACTTC. This codes for CASSLDPGLAGTYEQYF.

V is TRBV27 and J is TRBJ2-7; 7 bases line up with TRBD2. Unmatched junction bases numbered 8, after V lost 4 bases and J lost 2 bases. The CDR3 is 15 residues long. Germline V CDR1 and CDR2: MNHEY, SMNVEV (reference sequence). In nucleotides, the CDR3 is TGTGCCAGCAGTTCTTGGGAGGGCAGAACCTACGAGCAGTACTTC. This translates into CASSSWEGRTYEQYF.